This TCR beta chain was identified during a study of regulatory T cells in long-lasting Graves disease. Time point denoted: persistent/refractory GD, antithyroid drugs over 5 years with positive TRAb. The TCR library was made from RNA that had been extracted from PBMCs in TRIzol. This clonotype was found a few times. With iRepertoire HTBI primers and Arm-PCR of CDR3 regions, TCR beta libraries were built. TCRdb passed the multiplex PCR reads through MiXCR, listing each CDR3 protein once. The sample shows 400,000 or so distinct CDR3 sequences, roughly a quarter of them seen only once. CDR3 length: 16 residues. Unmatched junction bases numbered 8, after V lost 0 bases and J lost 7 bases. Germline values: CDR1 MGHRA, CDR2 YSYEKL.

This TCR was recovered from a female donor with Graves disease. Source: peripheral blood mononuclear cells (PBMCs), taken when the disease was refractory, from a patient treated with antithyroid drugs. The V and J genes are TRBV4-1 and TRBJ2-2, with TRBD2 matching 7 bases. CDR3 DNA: TGCGCCAGCAGCCAAGAAGTTGAGGGAGGGTTCGGGGAGCTGTTTTTT. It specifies CASSQEVEGGFGELFF.